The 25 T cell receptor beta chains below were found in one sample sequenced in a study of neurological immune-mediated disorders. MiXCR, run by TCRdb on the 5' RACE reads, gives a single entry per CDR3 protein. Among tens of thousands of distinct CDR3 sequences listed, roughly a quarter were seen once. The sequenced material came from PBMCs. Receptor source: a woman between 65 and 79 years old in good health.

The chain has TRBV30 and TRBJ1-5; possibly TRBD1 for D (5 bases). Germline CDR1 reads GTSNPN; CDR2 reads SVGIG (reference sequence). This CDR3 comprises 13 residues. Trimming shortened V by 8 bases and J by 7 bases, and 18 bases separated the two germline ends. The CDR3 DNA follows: TGTGCCCACTCGACGGGGGGAGGACAGCCCCAGCATTTT. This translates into CAHSTGGGQPQHF.

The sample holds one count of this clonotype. This chain's CDR3 is CSARQTGGVYEQYF. CDR3 nucleotide sequence: TGCAGTGCTCGTCAGACAGGAGGTGTGTACGAGCAGTACTTC. This chain links TRBV20-1 with TRBJ2-7, with TRBD1 as a possible D gene (6 bases). The CDR3 is 14 residues long. Trimming removed 5 bases from V and 4 bases from J, with 18 bases in between. Germline V gene lookup returns CDR1 DFQATT and CDR2 SNEGSKA (reference sequence).

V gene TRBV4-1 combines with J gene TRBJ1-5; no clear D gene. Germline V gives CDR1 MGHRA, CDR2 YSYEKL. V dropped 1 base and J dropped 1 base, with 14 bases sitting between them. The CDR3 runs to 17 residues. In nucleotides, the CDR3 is TGCGCCAGCAGCCAAGTCGACATGGGTTGGAGCAATCAGCCCCAGCATTTT. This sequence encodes CASSQVDMGWSNQPQHF.

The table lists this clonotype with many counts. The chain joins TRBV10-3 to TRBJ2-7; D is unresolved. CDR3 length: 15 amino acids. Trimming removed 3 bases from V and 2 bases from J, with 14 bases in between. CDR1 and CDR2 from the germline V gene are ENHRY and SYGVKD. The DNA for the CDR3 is TGTGCCATCAGTGACCCTCCCCGGCAGACCTACGAGCAGTACTTC. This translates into CAISDPPRQTYEQYF.

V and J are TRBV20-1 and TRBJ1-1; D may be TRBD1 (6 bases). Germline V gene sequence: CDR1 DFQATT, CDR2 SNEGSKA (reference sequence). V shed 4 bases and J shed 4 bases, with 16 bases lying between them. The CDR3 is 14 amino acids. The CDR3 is CSAKRGSGVTEAFF. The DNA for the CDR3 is TGCAGTGCTAAGAGGGGTTCAGGGGTCACTGAAGCTTTCTTT.

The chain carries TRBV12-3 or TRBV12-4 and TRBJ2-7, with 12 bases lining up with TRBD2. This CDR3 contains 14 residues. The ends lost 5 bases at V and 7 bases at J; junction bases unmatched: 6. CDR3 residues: CASSPSGGAGEQYF. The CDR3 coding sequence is TGTGCCAGCAGTCCTAGCGGGGGGGCCGGGGAGCAGTACTTC.

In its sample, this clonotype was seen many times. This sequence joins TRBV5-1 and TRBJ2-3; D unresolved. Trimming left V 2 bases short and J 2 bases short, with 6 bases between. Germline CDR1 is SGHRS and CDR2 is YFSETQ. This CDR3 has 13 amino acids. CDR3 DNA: TGCGCCAGCAGCTTTGGCGCCACAGATACGCAGTATTTT. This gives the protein CASSFGATDTQYF.

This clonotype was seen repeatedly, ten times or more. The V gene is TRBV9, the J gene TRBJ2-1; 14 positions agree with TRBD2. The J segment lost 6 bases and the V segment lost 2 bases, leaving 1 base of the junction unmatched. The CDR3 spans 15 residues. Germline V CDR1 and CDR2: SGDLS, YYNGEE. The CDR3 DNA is TGTGCCAGCAGCGTGGGGACTAGCGGGAGCAATGAGCAGTTCTTC. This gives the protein CASSVGTSGSNEQFF.

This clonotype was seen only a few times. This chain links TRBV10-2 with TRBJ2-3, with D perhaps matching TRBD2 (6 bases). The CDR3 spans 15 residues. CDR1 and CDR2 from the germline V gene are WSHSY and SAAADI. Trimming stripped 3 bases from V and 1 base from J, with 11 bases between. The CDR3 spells CASSDGSLGTDTQYF. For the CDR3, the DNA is TGCGCCAGCAGTGACGGGAGTCTAGGCACAGATACGCAGTATTTT.

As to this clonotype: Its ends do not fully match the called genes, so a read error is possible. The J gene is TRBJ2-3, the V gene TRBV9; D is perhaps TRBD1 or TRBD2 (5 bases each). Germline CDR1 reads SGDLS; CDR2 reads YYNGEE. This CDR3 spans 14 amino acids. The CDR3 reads CASNRGVITDTQYF. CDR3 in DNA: TGTGCCAGCAACAGAGGGGTGATCACAGATACACAGTATTTT.

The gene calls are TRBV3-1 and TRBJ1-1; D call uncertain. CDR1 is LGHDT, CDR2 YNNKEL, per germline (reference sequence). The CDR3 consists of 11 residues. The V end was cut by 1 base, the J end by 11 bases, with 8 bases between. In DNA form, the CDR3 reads TGTGCCAGCAGCCAAGCGAGATTGGCTTTCTTT. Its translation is CASSQARLAFF.

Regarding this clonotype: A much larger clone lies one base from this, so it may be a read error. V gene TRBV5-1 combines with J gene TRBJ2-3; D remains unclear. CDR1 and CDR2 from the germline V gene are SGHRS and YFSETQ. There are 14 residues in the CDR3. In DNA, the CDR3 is TGCGCCAGCAGCTTCGGCGGAGCTCAGGATATGCAGTATTTT. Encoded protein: CASSFGGAQDMQYF.

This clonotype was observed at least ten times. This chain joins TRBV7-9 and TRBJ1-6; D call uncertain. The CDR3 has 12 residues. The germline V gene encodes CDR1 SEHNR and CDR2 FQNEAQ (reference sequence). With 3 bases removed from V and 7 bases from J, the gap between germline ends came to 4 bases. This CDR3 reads CASSLSNSPLHF. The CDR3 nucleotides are TGTGCCAGCAGCTTGTCCAATTCACCCCTCCACTTT.

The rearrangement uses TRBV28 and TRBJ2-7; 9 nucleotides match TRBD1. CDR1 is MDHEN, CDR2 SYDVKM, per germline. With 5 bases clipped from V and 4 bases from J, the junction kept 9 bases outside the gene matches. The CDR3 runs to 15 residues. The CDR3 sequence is CASSTTGGHFYEQYF. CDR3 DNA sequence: TGTGCCAGCAGTACTACAGGGGGCCACTTTTACGAGCAGTACTTC.

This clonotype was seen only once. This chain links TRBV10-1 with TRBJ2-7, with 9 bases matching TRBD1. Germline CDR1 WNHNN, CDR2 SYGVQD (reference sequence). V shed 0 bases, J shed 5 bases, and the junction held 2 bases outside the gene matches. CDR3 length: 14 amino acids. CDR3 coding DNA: TGCGCCAGCAGTGAGTCGGGACAGGGTGACGAGCAGTACTTC. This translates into CASSESGQGDEQYF.

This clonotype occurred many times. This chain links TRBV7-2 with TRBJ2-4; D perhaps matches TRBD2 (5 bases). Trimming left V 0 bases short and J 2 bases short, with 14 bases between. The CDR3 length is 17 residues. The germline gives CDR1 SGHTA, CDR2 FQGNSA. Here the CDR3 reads CASSLASGMGTKNIQYF. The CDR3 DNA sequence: TGTGCCAGCAGCTTAGCGTCCGGGATGGGGACCAAAAACATTCAGTACTTC.

The CDR3 is CASSPVPGQGTGNTIYF. In nucleotides, the CDR3 is TGTGCCAGCAGTCCTGTCCCGGGACAGGGTACTGGAAACACCATATATTTT. J is TRBJ1-3 and V is TRBV6-6, with 9 nucleotides matching TRBD1. CDR1 is MNHNY and CDR2 is SVGAGI in the germline V gene (reference sequence). The CDR3 consists of 17 residues. With 5 bases clipped from V and 2 bases from J, the junction kept 10 bases outside the gene matches.

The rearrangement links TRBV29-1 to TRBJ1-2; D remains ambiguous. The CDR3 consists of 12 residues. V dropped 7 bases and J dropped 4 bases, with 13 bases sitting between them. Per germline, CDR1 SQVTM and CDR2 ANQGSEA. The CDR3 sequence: CSAEARIYGYTF. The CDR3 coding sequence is TGCAGCGCGGAGGCCAGAATCTATGGCTACACCTTC.

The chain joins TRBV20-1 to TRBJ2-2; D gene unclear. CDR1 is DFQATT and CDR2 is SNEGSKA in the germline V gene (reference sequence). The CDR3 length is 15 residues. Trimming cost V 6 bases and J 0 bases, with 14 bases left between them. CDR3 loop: CSAGIAGANTGELFF. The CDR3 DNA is TGCAGTGCCGGCATCGCCGGCGCGAACACCGGGGAGCTGTTTTTT.

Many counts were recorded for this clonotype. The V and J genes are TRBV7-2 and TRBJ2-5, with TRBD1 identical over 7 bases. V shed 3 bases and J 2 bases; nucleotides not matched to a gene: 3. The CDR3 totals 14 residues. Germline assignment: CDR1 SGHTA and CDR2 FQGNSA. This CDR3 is CASSFDRAQETQYF. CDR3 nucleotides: TGTGCCAGCAGCTTCGACAGGGCGCAAGAGACCCAGTACTTC.

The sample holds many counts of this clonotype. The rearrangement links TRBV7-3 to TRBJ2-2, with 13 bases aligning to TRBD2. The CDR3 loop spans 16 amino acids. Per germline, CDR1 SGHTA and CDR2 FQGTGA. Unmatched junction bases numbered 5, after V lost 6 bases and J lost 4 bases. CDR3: CASSPGLAGVTGELFF. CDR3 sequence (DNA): TGTGCCAGCAGTCCCGGACTAGCGGGAGTCACCGGGGAGCTGTTTTTT. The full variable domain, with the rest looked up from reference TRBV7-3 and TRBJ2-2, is GAGVSQTPSNKVTEKGKYVELRCDPISGHTALYWYRQSLGQGPEFLIYFQGTGAADDSGLPNDRFFAVRPEGSVSTLKIQRTERGDSAVYLCASSPGLAGVTGELFFGEGSRLTVL.

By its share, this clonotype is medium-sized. Here the CDR3 DNA reads TGTGCCAGCAGCACCGGGGCGCTCAATGAGCAGTTCTTC. It specifies CASSTGALNEQFF. This rearrangement joins TRBV7-2 to TRBJ2-1, with D perhaps matching TRBD1 or TRBD2 (5 bases each). The germline V and J ends were trimmed by 5 bases and 6 bases, with 11 bases remaining between them. The germline V gene has CDR1 SGHTA and CDR2 FQGNSA. The CDR3 length is 13 residues.

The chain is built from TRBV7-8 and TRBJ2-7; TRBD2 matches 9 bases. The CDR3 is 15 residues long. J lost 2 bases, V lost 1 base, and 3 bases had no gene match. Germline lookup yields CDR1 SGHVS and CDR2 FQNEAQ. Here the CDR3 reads CASSLVLAGPYEQYF. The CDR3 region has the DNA TGTGCCAGCAGCTTAGTCCTAGCGGGGCCCTACGAGCAGTACTTC. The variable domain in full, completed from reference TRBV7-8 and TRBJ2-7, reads GAGVSQSPRYKVAKRGQDVALRCDPISGHVSLFWYQQALGQGPEFLTYFQNEAQLDKSGLPSDRFFAERPEGSVSTLKIQRTQQEDSAVYLCASSLVLAGPYEQYFGPGTRLTVT.

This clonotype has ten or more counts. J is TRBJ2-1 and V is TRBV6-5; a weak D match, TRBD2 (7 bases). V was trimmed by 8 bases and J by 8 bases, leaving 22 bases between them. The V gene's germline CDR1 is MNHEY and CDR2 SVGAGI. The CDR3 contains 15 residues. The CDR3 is CASCLGGGGLDEQFF. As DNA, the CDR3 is TGTGCCAGCTGCCTAGGGGGAGGGGGACTCGATGAGCAGTTCTTC.

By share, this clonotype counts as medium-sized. The chain's CDR3 is CASSQGDRTQETQYF. The CDR3 nucleotides are TGCGCCAGCAGCCAAGGAGACAGGACCCAAGAGACCCAGTACTTC. The gene calls are TRBV4-1 and TRBJ2-5; D may be TRBD1 (6 bases). V was shortened by 1 base and J by 1 base, with 10 bases between the two germline ends. CDR1 and CDR2 from the germline V gene are MGHRA and YSYEKL. The CDR3 length is 15 residues.